This TCR beta chain was documented in a study of shared clonotypes between healthy human individuals. Repertoires were generated with immunoSEQ multiplex PCR, while TCRdb's copy carries only in-frame clones and drops some. The profile shows 100,000 or so clones, more than 65% of them singletons. About this clone: Its antigen is as yet unknown.

Broader study findings: The study found roughly 5% of naive CD4 clonotypes shared across a few donors. Naive subsets, compared against memory subsets, generally had larger estimated richness values.

V lost 3 bases and J lost 5; bases outside the gene matches: 8. The CDR3 is 18 amino acids. Germline CDR1 is SEHNR and CDR2 is FQNEAQ (reference sequence). This receptor was identified in a woman in her 30s in good health. The sequenced sample was memory CD8+ T cells sorted from blood. Specified subset: CD45RO+ cells pooled with CCR7-negative TemRA cells. This chain uses TRBV7-9 with TRBJ2-2; 14 bases align to TRBD2. The CDR3: CASSFGTSGSEWTGELFF. DNA for the CDR3: TGTGCCAGCAGCTTCGGGACTAGCGGGAGCGAGTGGACCGGGGAGCTGTTTTTT.